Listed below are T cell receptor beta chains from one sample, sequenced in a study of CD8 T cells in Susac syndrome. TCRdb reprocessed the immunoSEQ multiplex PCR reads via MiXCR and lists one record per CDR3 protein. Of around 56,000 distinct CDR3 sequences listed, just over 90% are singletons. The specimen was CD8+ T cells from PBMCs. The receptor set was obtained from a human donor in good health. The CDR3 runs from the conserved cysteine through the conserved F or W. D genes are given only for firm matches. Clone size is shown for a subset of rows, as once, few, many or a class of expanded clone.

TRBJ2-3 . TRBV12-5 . CASGLGAGRGTDTQYF TGTGCTAGTGGTTTGGGAGCAGGTAGGGGAACAGATACGCAGTATTTT
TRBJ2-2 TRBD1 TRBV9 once CASSQAVTQTGVTGELFF TGTGCCAGCAGCCAAGCAGTTACTCAGACAGGGGTCACCGGGGAGCTGTTTTTT
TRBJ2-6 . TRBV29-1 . CSTLGGSGANVLTF TGCAGCACCCTGGGGGGCTCTGGGGCCAACGTCCTGACTTTC
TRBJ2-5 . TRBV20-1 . CSARTYRGIRREETQYF TGCAGTGCTAGAACCTATCGGGGGATCAGGAGAGAAGAGACCCAGTACTTC
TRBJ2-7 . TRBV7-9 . CASSPGKNYEQYF TGTGCCAGCAGCCCGGGGAAGAACTACGAGCAGTACTTC
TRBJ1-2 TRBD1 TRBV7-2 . CASSESGTGTYGYTF TGTGCCAGCAGCGAATCCGGGACAGGGACCTATGGCTACACCTTC
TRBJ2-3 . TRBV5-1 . CASSNSDTQYF TGCGCCAGCAGTAATTCCGATACGCAGTATTTT
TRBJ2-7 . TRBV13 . CASSLLDHYEQYF TGTGCCAGCAGCCTACTAGACCACTACGAGCAGTACTTC
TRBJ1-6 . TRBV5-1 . CASSEGVYNSPLHF TGCGCCAGCAGTGAGGGTGTCTATAATTCACCCCTCCACTTT
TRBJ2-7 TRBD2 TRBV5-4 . CASSFSGGVHEQYF TGTGCCAGCAGCTTTAGCGGGGGGGTCCACGAGCAGTACTTC
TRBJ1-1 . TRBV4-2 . CASSQEPVDTEAFF TGTGCCAGCAGCCAAGAGCCGGTTGACACTGAAGCTTTCTTT
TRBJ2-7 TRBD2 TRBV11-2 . CASSPIGEGPYEQYF TGTGCCAGCAGCCCGATCGGGGAGGGACCCTACGAGCAGTACTTC
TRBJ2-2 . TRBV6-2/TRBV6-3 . CASSYSTDTGELFF TGTGCCAGCAGTTACTCGACAGACACCGGGGAGCTGTTTTTT
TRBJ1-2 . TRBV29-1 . CSVGQLGPVNYGYTF TGCAGCGTTGGACAACTCGGACCCGTTAACTATGGCTACACCTTC
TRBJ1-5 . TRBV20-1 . CSALTTYSNQPQHF TGCAGTGCCCTGACAACGTATAGCAATCAGCCCCAGCATTTT
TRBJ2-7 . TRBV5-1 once CASSAAPREQYF TGCGCCAGCAGCGCGGCCCCTCGGGAGCAGTACTTC
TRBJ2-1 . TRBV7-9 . CASSSGVGAYNEQFF TGTGCCAGCAGCTCTGGGGTGGGGGCCTACAATGAGCAGTTCTTC
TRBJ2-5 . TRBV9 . CASSLRASGTQYF TGTGCCAGCAGCTTACGGGCCTCAGGGACCCAGTACTTC
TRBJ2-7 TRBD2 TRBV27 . CASSFLFGPRGGSYEQYF TGTGCCAGCAGTTTCCTTTTCGGACCCCGGGGGGGGAGTTACGAGCAGTACTTC
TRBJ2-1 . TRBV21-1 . CASSVRAGASSYNEQFF TGTGCCAGCAGCGTCCGGGCTGGAGCGAGCTCCTACAATGAGCAGTTCTTC
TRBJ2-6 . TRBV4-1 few CASSQVPLSGANVLTF TGCGCCAGCAGCCAAGTACCCCTCTCTGGGGCCAACGTCCTGACTTTC
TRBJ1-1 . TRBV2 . CASRWGAWYTEAFF TGTGCCAGCAGGTGGGGGGCTTGGTACACTGAAGCTTTCTTT
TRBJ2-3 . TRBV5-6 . CASSLEEAGWGADTQYF TGTGCCAGCAGCTTGGAGGAGGCGGGTTGGGGCGCAGATACGCAGTATTTT
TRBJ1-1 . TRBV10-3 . CAITAGGNTEAFF TGTGCCATCACCGCGGGGGGGAACACTGAAGCTTTCTTT